This T cell receptor beta chain originates from a study of blood T cells in healthy people across ages. As to this clonotype: Its antigen is undetermined.

Study results and caveats: Samples with more naive T cells showed higher observed beta diversity. Per million T cells, TCR beta diversity dropped about linearly as age rose.

Primers used in a second PCR of about 7 to 12 cycles were a sample-barcoded 5' primer and a J-beta primer mix. TCRdb fed the 5' RACE reads into MiXCR, producing one record per CDR3 protein. The profile shows approximately 1,700,000 distinct CDR3 sequences, about two fifths of them singletons. Healthy Caucasians from Russia aged roughly 6 to 95 served as donors. Each sample yielded at least 6 micrograms of PBMC total RNA. The CDR3 spans 15 residues. CDR1 LNHNV and CDR2 YYDKDF come from the germline V gene (reference sequence). The trim removed 4 bases at V and 3 bases at J, leaving 3 bases unmatched. This TCR was sampled from a human donor in good health. The chain uses TRBV15 and TRBJ2-3, with TRBD2 matching 11 bases. Sequenced sample: blood. CDR3 nucleotides: TGTGCCACCAGCACAAGGACTAGCGGGACAGATACGCAGTATTTT. It codes for CATSTRTSGTDTQYF.